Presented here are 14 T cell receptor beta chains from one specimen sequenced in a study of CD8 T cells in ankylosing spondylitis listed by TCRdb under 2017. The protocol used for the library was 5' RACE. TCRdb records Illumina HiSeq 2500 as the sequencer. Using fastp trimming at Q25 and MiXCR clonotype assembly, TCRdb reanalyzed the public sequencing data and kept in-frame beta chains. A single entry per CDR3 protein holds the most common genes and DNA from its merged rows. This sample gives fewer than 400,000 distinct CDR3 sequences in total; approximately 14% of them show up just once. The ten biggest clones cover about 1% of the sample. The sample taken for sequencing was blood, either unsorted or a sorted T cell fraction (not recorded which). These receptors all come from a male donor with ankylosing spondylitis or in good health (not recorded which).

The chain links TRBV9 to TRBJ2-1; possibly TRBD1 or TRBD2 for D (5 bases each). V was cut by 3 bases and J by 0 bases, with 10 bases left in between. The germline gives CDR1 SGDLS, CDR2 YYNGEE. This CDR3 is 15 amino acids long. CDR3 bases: TGTGCCAGCAGCGCCGACAGCGGCTCCTACAATGAGCAGTTCTTC. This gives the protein CASSADSGSYNEQFF.

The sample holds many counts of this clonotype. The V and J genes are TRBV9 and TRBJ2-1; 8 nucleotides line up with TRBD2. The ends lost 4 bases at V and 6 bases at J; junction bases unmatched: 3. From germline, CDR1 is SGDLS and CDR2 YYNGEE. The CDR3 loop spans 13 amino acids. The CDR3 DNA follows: TGTGCCAGCAGCAGAGGGACTAGCAATGAGCAGTTCTTC. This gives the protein CASSRGTSNEQFF.

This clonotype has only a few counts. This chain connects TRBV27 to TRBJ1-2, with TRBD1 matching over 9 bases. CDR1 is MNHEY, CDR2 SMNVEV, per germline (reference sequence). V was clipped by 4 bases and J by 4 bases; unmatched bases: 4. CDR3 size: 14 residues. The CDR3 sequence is CASSYGTGTYGYTF. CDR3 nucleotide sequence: TGTGCCAGCAGTTATGGGACAGGGACCTATGGCTACACCTTC.

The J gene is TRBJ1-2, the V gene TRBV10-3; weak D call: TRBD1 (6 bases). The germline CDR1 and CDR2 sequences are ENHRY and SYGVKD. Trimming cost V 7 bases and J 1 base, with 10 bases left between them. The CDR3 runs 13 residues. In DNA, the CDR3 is TGTGCCATCACCGAGGGGGTTAACTATGGCTACACCTTC. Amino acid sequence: CAITEGVNYGYTF.

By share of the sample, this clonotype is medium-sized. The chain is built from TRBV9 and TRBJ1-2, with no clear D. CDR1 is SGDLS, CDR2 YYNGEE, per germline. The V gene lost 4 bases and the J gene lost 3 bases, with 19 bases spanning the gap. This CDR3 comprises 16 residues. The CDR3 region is CASSPGVILVHYGYTF. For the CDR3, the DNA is TGTGCCAGCAGCCCGGGAGTAATCCTAGTTCACTATGGCTACACCTTC.

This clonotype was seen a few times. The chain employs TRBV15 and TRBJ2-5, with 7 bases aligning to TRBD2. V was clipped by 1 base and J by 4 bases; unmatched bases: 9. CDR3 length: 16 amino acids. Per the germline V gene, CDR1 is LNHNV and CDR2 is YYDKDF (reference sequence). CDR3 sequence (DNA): TGTGCCACCAGCAGAGCATTAATCGGGGGGAGAGAGACCCAGTACTTC. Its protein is CATSRALIGGRETQYF.

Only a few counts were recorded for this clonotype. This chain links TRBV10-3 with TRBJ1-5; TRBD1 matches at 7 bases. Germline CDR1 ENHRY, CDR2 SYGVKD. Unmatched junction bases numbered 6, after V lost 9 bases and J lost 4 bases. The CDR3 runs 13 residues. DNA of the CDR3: TGTGCCATATCAGACAGGGAGAATCAGCCCCAGCATTTT. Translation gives CAISDRENQPQHF.

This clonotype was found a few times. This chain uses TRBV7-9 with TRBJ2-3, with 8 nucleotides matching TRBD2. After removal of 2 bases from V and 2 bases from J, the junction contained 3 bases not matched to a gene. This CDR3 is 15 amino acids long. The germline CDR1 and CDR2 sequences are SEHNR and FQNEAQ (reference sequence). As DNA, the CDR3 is TGTGCCAGCAGCTTAAAGCGGGGGCTCACAGATACGCAGTATTTT. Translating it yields CASSLKRGLTDTQYF.

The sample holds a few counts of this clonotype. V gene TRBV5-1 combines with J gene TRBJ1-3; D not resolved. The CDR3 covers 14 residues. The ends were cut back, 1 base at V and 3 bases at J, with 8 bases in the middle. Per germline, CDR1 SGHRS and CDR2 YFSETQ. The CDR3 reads CASSLLGDGNTIYF. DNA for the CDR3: TGCGCCAGCAGCTTGTTGGGAGATGGAAACACCATATATTTT.

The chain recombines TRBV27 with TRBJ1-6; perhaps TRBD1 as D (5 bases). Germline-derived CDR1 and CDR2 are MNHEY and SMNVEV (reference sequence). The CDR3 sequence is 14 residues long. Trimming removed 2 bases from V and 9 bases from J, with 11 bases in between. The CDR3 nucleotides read TGTGCCAGCAGTTTAGAAGGGGTCGGTTCACCCCTCCACTTT. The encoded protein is CASSLEGVGSPLHF.

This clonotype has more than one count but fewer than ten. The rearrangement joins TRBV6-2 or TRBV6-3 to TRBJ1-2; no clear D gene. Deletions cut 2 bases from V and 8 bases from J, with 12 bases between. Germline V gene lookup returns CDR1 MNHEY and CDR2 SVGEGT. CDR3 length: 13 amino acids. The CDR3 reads CASSYTAPSGYTF. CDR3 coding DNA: TGTGCCAGCAGTTACACAGCACCCTCCGGCTACACCTTC.

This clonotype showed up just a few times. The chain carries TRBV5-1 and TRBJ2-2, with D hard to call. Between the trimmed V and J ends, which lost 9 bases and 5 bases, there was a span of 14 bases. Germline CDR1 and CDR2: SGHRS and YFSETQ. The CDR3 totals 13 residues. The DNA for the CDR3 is TGCGCCACCATGGAAAGCGCAACCGGGGAGCTGTTTTTT. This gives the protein CATMESATGELFF.

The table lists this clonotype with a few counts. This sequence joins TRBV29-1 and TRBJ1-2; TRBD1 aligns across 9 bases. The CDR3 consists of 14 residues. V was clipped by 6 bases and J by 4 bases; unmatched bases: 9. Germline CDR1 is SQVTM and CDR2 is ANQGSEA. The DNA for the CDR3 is TGCAGCGTCGCCCCCGGGACAGGGTCCTATGGCTACACCTTC. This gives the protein CSVAPGTGSYGYTF.

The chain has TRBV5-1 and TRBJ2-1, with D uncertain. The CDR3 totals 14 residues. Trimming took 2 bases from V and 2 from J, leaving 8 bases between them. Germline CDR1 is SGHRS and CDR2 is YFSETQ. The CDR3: CASSLAGPYNEQFF. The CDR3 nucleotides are TGCGCCAGCAGCTTAGCCGGGCCCTACAATGAGCAGTTCTTC.